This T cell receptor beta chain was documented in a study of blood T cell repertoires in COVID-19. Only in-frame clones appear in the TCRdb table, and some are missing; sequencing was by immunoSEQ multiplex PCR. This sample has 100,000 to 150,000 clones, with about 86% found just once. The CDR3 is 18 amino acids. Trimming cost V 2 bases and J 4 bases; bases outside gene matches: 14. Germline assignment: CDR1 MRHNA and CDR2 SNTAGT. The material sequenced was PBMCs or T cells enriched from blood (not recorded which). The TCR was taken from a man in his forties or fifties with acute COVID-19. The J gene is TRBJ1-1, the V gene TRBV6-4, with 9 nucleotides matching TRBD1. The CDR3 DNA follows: TGTGCCAGCAGTGACCCGAAACAGGGGGCGAAGGGGAGCACTGAAGCTTTCTTT. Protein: CASSDPKQGAKGSTEAFF.